The entry below describes one TCR beta chain. The PCR used 60 Vbeta and 13 Jbeta primers. As originally analysed: Later, an analysis found about 77 million unique TCR beta chains, and around 10 million of these were shared. Clones were read by immunoSEQ multiplex PCR, and TCRdb kept only the in-frame ones, dropping some. The DNA gave D and trimming, while V, J and clone size come from that table. The listing contains approximately 92,000 clones. Donors sampled were nominally healthy, though unrecorded immune exposures were likely. This record belongs to a study of cytomegalovirus exposure and HLA in healthy donors. The sample comprised PBMCs. The sequence came from a woman aged 30 to 39 in good health and CMV-seronegative.

The CDR3 here is CASIFGQGVHEQYF. The CDR3 DNA sequence: TGTGCCAGCATTTTCGGACAGGGGGTCCACGAGCAGTACTTC. This rearrangement joins TRBV6-1 to TRBJ2-7, with TRBD1 matching 10 bases. Germline CDR1 is MNHNS and CDR2 is SASEGT. Germline trimming cut 7 bases from V and 5 bases from J; bases unmatched to any gene: 8. This CDR3 comprises 14 residues.